This TCR beta chain was recorded in a study of T cells in Graves' hyperthyroidism and ophthalmopathy. It was RNA transcripts that yielded the amplified TCR beta CDR3 regions. With the HTBI primer set, the TCR CDR3 went through a first round of RT-PCR. TCRdb redid the calling of the multiplex PCR reads with MiXCR, one entry per CDR3 protein. Counted here are a few hundred thousand distinct CDR3 sequences, around 13% occurring once; the ten biggest clones make up more than 5%. This CDR3 is built from 14 residues. Trimming removed 4 bases at V and 2 bases at J, with 10 bases between. This clonotype occurred many times. Its antigen is undetermined. Study findings and constraints: Ophthalmopathy was model-predicted a median roughly 6.5 months pre-onset.

For the diagnoses, clinical symptoms, serum thyroxine and TRAb, thyroid ultrasound and orbital computed tomography were used. The blood sample was taken at first hyperthyroidism diagnosis, before any ophthalmopathy symptoms. The PBMCs had their origin in approximately 10 ml of fresh peripheral blood. The chain couples TRBV12-3 or TRBV12-4 to TRBJ2-3; tentatively, D is TRBD1 (5 bases). The receptor's source is a young woman with Graves' hyperthyroidism that later progressed to Graves' ophthalmopathy. The sample consisted of blood. CDR3 sequence (DNA): TGTGCCAGCAGTTCCAGGGAATTCACAGATACGCAGTATTTT. Protein: CASSSREFTDTQYF.